This T cell receptor (beta chain) was recorded in a study of cytomegalovirus exposure and HLA in healthy donors. Findings of the study overall: The authors later linked a missense DCLRE1C variant to TCR beta V- and J-gene trimming. HLA alleles showed associations with roughly 17,000 TCR beta sequences in a later analysis, at a 0.05 false discovery rate. Being productive about 87% or about 30% of the time was typical of most TCR beta V segments in an earlier analysis. The study reported that TCR beta sequences accurately predicted HLA-A and HLA-B alleles in most subjects.

13 Jbeta primers and 60 Vbeta primers were used for the PCR. TCRdb keeps only in-frame clones here, not all; method: immunoSEQ multiplex PCR. The sample yields more than 100,000 clones, 78% seen once. A word on this clone: The target antigen is unknown.

The germline V gene encodes CDR1 LNHNV and CDR2 YYDKDF (reference sequence). There are 16 residues in the CDR3. Trimming took 0 bases from V and 10 from J, leaving 19 bases between them. What was sequenced was PBMCs. This TCR was recovered from a woman aged 18-35 years in good health and CMV-seronegative. The chain carries TRBV15 and TRBJ2-1, with D perhaps TRBD2 (6 bases). The CDR3 is CATSRDGRTGTGEQFF. As DNA, the CDR3 is TGTGCCACCAGCAGAGATGGTCGGACTGGGACTGGGGAGCAGTTCTTC.